This T cell receptor beta chain stems from a study of T cell responses to AZD1222 COVID-19 vaccine. The CDR3 covers 11 residues. The germline CDR1 and CDR2 sequences are LNHDA and SQIVND (reference sequence). Between the trimmed V and J ends, which lost 5 bases and 5 bases, there was a span of 3 bases. Repertoires were generated with immunoSEQ multiplex PCR, while TCRdb's copy carries only in-frame clones and drops some. The profile covers about 110,000 clones, with 85% to 95% appearing a single time and about 3% taken by the ten largest. A word on this clone: What it binds is not known. The sample has other DNA sequences that encode this CDR3 too.

General study results and limits: The repertoires were collected only after the peak T cell response.

This specimen consisted of peripheral blood, obtained 28 days after the second AZD1222 dose. The rearrangement links TRBV19 to TRBJ1-4; D is uncertain. The receptor's source is an adult who received the AZD1222 COVID-19 vaccine. DNA for the CDR3: TGTGCCAGTAGTCCGAATGAAAAACTGTTTTTT. It encodes CASSPNEKLFF.